The next 18 T cell receptor beta chains were all read from a single sample in a study of cytomegalovirus exposure and HLA in healthy donors. Vbeta (60) and Jbeta (13) primers were used in the PCR. Sequenced by immunoSEQ multiplex PCR; TCRdb stores in-frame clones only, minus some. The sample shows 150,000 to 200,000 clones, almost 80% of them seen only once. The sequenced sample consisted of PBMCs. All receptors come from a woman in her forties or fifties in good health and CMV-seropositive.

The V and J genes are TRBV2 and TRBJ2-3; TRBD2 agrees at 11 bases. This CDR3 has 19 residues. Germline V gene lookup returns CDR1 SNHLY and CDR2 FYNNEI. J was trimmed by 4 bases and V by 7 bases; bases with no gene match: 19. CDR3 bases: TGTGCCAGCACCCCTCATGTCCTACTAGCGGGGGCGCCCTCAGATACGCAGTATTTT. This encodes CASTPHVLLAGAPSDTQYF.

This clone occurred a few times. This chain uses TRBV6-5 with TRBJ2-3; 9 bases match TRBD1. V lost 6 bases and J lost 6; bases outside the gene matches: 7. This CDR3 has 14 amino acids. Germline V gives CDR1 MNHEY, CDR2 SVGAGI. The CDR3 protein is CASRTGGAGDTQYF. The CDR3 DNA is TGTGCCAGCAGAACAGGGGGCGCCGGGGATACGCAGTATTTT.

The count of this clone is one. The chain is built from TRBV19 and TRBJ1-2, with D possibly TRBD1 on 6 matching bases. Per germline, CDR1 LNHDA and CDR2 SQIVND (reference sequence). This CDR3 contains 14 residues. Trimming took off 7 bases at V and 5 bases at J, with 17 bases between the two ends. The CDR3 here is CASNLLGQTYGYTF. CDR3 DNA: TGTGCCAGTAACCTCCTCGGACAGACTTATGGCTACACCTTC.

V gene TRBV11-2 combines with J gene TRBJ1-1; D ambiguous. The CDR3 is 16 amino acids. The germline V and J ends were trimmed by 5 bases and 1 base, with 17 bases remaining between them. Germline V lookup: CDR1 SGHAT, CDR2 FQNNGV. CDR3 sequence (DNA): TGTGCCAGCAGCCTCATGTACGGCAGCGCGAACACTGAAGCTTTCTTT. Translation gives CASSLMYGSANTEAFF.

V usage is TRBV19 and J usage is TRBJ1-4; D remains unclear. Germline V gives CDR1 LNHDA, CDR2 SQIVND (reference sequence). The CDR3 loop spans 14 amino acids. Trimming shortened V by 3 bases and J by 3 bases, and 8 bases separated the two germline ends. CDR3 sequence: CASSMGIPNEKLFF. Here the CDR3 DNA reads TGTGCCAGTAGTATGGGCATACCTAATGAAAAACTGTTTTTT. The full variable domain, in which reference TRBV19 and TRBJ1-4 provide the parts outside the CDR3, is DGGITQSPKYLFRKEGQNVTLSCEQNLNHDAMYWYRQDPGQGLRLIYYSQIVNDFQKGDIAEGYSVSREKKESFPLTVTSAQKNPTAFYLCASSMGIPNEKLFFGSGTQLSVL.

This clone occurred a few times. V is TRBV5-1 and J is TRBJ2-5, with 11 bases aligning to TRBD2. V trimming: 0 bases; J trimming: 1 base; junction bases outside the gene matches: 5. This CDR3 comprises 17 residues. The germline V gene encodes CDR1 SGHRS and CDR2 YFSETQ. In DNA form, the CDR3 reads TGCGCCAGCAGCTTGGGACAGCTAGCGGGGGGCCAAGAGACCCAGTACTTC. This sequence encodes CASSLGQLAGGQETQYF.

This chain connects TRBV28 to TRBJ2-7, with 7 bases that match TRBD1. The CDR3 extends over 15 amino acids. From germline, CDR1 is MDHEN and CDR2 SYDVKM. J was trimmed by 3 bases and V by 6 bases; bases with no gene match: 11. CDR3 DNA sequence: TGTGCCAGCAGATCGCCGGGACAGTATCTCTACGAGCAGTACTTC. Protein: CASRSPGQYLYEQYF.

The CDR3 protein is CASRRDRAQEAFF. As DNA, the CDR3 is TGTGCCAGCAGGAGGGACAGGGCCCAAGAAGCTTTCTTT. The chain employs TRBV6-5 and TRBJ1-1, with 9 positions matching TRBD1. Trimming at V came to 6 bases and at J to 8 bases, leaving 7 bases not matched to a gene. Per the germline V gene, CDR1 is MNHEY and CDR2 is SVGAGI. There are 13 residues in the CDR3.

V usage is TRBV27 and J usage is TRBJ2-4, with a possible D match to TRBD1 (6 bases). V was cut by 0 bases and J by 7 bases, with 10 bases left in between. CDR3 length: 14 residues. The germline V gene has CDR1 MNHEY and CDR2 SMNVEV (reference sequence). The CDR3 protein is CASSLSPQGNIQYF. In DNA, the CDR3 is TGTGCCAGCAGTTTATCGCCCCAGGGGAACATTCAGTACTTC.

The V and J genes are TRBV7-2 and TRBJ1-5; D not certain. This CDR3 is 14 amino acids long. The germline V and J ends were trimmed by 5 bases and 2 bases, with 10 bases remaining between them. Germline values: CDR1 SGHTA, CDR2 FQGNSA. In DNA form, the CDR3 reads TGTGCCAGCAGCGCGAGCCGAGGCAATCAGCCCCAGCATTTT. Its translation: CASSASRGNQPQHF.

V usage is TRBV27 and J usage is TRBJ2-7; TRBD1 matches at 7 bases. CDR3 length equals 16 residues. Germline V gene data show CDR1 as MNHEY and CDR2 as SMNVEV (reference sequence). V lost 5 bases, J lost 4 bases, and 14 bases stayed unmatched. The CDR3 reads CASSPSPSGTVYEQYF. In DNA, the CDR3 is TGTGCCAGCAGTCCCTCTCCCTCCGGGACAGTATACGAGCAGTACTTC.

This sequence joins TRBV7-6 and TRBJ2-1, with TRBD2 matching over 14 bases. Trimming took 4 bases from V and 7 from J; bases not matched to a gene: 6. The length of the CDR3 is 16 residues. The germline CDR1 and CDR2 sequences are SGHVS and FNYEAQ. The CDR3 coding sequence is TGTGCCAGCAGCTCGTCCGGGACTAGCGGGAGAAATGAGCAGTTCTTC. As protein: CASSSSGTSGRNEQFF.

V is TRBV19 and J is TRBJ1-2, with a weak D call TRBD1 (5 bases). The V gene lost 3 bases and the J gene lost 0 bases, with 17 bases spanning the gap. Germline V CDR1 and CDR2: LNHDA, SQIVND (reference sequence). The CDR3 is 17 residues long. CDR3 coding DNA: TGTGCCAGTAGTATGGCGAGAGACAGAAGAACTAACTATGGCTACACCTTC. It specifies CASSMARDRRTNYGYTF.

This chain joins TRBV9 and TRBJ1-3, with D possibly being TRBD1 (5 bases). The V gene's germline CDR1 is SGDLS and CDR2 YYNGEE. The CDR3 runs to 14 residues. Trimming removed 4 bases at V and 1 base at J, with 9 bases between. CDR3 coding DNA: TGTGCCAGCAGCCCTACAGGTTCTGGAAACACCATATATTTT. Encoded protein: CASSPTGSGNTIYF.

In the case of this clone: At one of its ends the junction is not consistent with the germline gene, which may arise from a read error. Other DNA sequences of this sample code for an identical CDR3. The CDR3 reads CASSEERVNSYNSPLHF. DNA for the CDR3: TGTGCCAGCAGTGAAGAACGAGTCAACTCCTATAATTCCCCCCTCCACTTT. This chain uses TRBV2 with TRBJ1-6; D is ambiguous. CDR1 and CDR2 (germline): SNHLY, FYNNEI. The CDR3 extends over 17 amino acids.

This chain joins TRBV15 and TRBJ2-7, with 7 nucleotides matching TRBD1. Unmatched junction bases numbered 7, after V lost 6 bases and J lost 5 bases. Looked up from germline, CDR1 is LNHNV and CDR2 is YYDKDF (reference sequence). This CDR3 contains 13 residues. CDR3 residues: CATRLGGAHEQYF. The CDR3 nucleotides are TGTGCCACCAGATTAGGGGGCGCGCACGAGCAGTACTTC. Full variable domain (missing parts from reference TRBV15 and TRBJ2-7): DAMVIQNPRYQVTQFGKPVTLSCSQTLNHNVMYWYQQKSSQAPKLLFHYYDKDFNNEADTPDNFQSRRPNTSFCFLDIRSPGLGDTAMYLCATRLGGAHEQYFGPGTRLTVT.

This clone turned up a few times. The rearrangement uses TRBV2 and TRBJ2-1, with 8 bases matching TRBD1. The CDR3 runs 15 residues. The V gene's germline CDR1 is SNHLY and CDR2 FYNNEI. Losses at the gene ends were 6 bases for V and 4 bases for J; bases not matched to a gene: 8. For the CDR3, the DNA is TGTGCCAGCAGCACAGGGGGATCAGCTTACAATGAGCAGTTCTTC. Translated: CASSTGGSAYNEQFF.

This clone is a singleton in its sample. The V and J genes are TRBV29-1 and TRBJ2-7; 8 bases match TRBD2. V shed 5 bases and J 9 bases; nucleotides not matched to a gene: 12. Germline V lookup: CDR1 SQVTM, CDR2 ANQGSEA. The CDR3 has 13 amino acids. The CDR3 sequence is CSVSGGTRKVQYF. CDR3 nucleotides: TGCAGCGTTTCGGGGGGGACTAGAAAGGTGCAGTACTTC.